This T cell receptor (beta chain) is from a study of blood T cells in healthy people across ages. The CDR3 loop spans 19 amino acids. The V gene's germline CDR1 is KGHSH and CDR2 LQKENI. Unmatched junction bases numbered 12, after V lost 2 bases and J lost 3 bases. PCR was performed a second time for about 6 to 11 cycles using a sample-barcoded 5' primer and a J-beta primer mix. Each CDR3 protein is one row after TCRdb ran MiXCR on the 5' RACE reads. The sample consists of nearly 1 million distinct CDR3 sequences, roughly 51% of them appearing once. Every sample yielded at least 6.5 million isolated PBMCs.

The origin of this receptor is a woman in her sixties or seventies in good health. Sequencing was performed on blood. The chain carries TRBV18 and TRBJ2-3; 12 bases map to TRBD2. CDR3 nucleotide sequence: TGTGCCAGCTCACCATCTTGGACTAGCGGGGTGACATGGACAGATACGCAGTATTTT. This sequence encodes CASSPSWTSGVTWTDTQYF.